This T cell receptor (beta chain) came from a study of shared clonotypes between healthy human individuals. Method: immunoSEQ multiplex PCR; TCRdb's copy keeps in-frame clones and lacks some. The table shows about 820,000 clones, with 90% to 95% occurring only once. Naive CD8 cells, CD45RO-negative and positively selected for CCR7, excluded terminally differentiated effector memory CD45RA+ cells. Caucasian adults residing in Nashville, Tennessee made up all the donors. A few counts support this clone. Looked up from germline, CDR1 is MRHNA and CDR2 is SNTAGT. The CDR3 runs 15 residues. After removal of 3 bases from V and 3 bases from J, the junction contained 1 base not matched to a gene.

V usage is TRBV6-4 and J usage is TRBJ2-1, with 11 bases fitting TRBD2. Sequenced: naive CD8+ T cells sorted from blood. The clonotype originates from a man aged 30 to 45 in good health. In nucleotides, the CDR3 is TGTGCCAGCAGTGAAGGGACTAGCGGCTACAATGAGCAGTTCTTC. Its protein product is CASSEGTSGYNEQFF.